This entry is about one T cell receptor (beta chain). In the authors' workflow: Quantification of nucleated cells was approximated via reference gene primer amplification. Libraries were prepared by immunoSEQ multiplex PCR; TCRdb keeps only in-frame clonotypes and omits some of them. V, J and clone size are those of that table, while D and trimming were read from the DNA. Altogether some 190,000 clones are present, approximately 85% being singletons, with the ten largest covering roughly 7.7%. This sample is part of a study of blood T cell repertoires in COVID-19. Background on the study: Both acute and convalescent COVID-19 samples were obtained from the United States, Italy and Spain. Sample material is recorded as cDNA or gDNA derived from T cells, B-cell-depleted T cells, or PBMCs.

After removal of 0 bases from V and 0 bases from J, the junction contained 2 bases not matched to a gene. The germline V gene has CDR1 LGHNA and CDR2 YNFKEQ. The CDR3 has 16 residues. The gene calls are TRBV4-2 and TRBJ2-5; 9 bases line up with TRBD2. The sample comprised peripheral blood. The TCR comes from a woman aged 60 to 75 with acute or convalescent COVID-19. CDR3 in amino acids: CASSQETSGYQETQYF. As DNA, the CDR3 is TGTGCCAGCAGCCAAGAGACTAGCGGCTACCAAGAGACCCAGTACTTC.